This is a list of T cell receptor beta chains from one sample in a study of brain T cells in children with intractable seizures. Sequencing was performed with immunoSEQ multiplex PCR; in TCRdb, only in-frame clones are kept and a portion is missing. The data show approximately 330,000 clones, with more than 85% seen just once and 4.5% to 7% held by the top ten. This specimen consisted of peripheral blood, obtained roughly 5 months after surgery. These receptor sequences come from a boy under two years old with tuberous sclerosis and intractable seizures. Each CDR3 is given with its conserved first and last residue. The D gene is left open where the match is weak. Rows may omit the clone size; those that give it use once, few, many or a size class.

>TRBV2|15|NA|NA
CASSLDGLRSQPQHF
>TRBV10-1|13|NA|TRBD2
CASSSSGRNEQFF
>TRBV7-9|15|NA|TRBD2
CASSFDSGFDGELFF
>TRBV13|17|NA|TRBD2
CASSLGPTSGDTDTQYF
>TRBV6-5|14|NA|TRBD1
CASSWDRVYNEQFF
>TRBV5-1|14|NA|TRBD1
CASSPDRAGETQYF
>TRBV4-1|15|NA|TRBD1
CASSQGEQGRWGYTF
>TRBV19|15|once|TRBD2
CASSSTSGGRFEQFF
>TRBV20-1|11|NA|NA
CSARGPEKAFF
>TRBV6-5|14|once|NA
CASSRDLPTDTQYF
>TRBV5-6|15|NA|NA
CASSKLRVGNSPLHF
>TRBV10-2|15|NA|NA
CASSESGVGGTEAFF
>TRBV9|15|NA|NA
CASSSKPSVNYGYTF
>TRBV2|13|NA|TRBD1
CASRPNRGGEAFF
>TRBV6-5|16|NA|TRBD2
CASSYSTSGRAYEQYF
>TRBV11-3|14|NA|TRBD1
CASSRTGPRGTQYF
>TRBV3-1/TRBV3-2|15|NA|TRBD1
CASSGTGGGNQPQHF
>TRBV19|12|NA|TRBD2
CASSSGGNEQFF
>TRBV5-1|16|NA|NA
CASSLREKDGSNEQFF
>TRBV6-5|14|NA|TRBD2
CASSSLAGGREQYF
>TRBV5-8|13|NA|NA
CASSQRSNQPQHF
>TRBV2|12|NA|TRBD1
CASTGTGIEAFF
>TRBV13|17|NA|TRBD1
CASSGPGTGESNEKLFF
>TRBV7-3|15|NA|NA
CASSPDGTSREEQYF
>TRBV2|13|NA|TRBD2
CASSGLAGAEQYF
>TRBV7-9|13|once|NA
CASSLRGIDGYTF
>TRBV15|13|NA|NA
CATSSRVTDTQYF
>TRBV21-1|16|NA|NA
CASSKDRAPGTGELFF
>TRBV7-6|13|NA|NA
CASSRDSTYEQYF
>TRBV11-2|17|NA|NA
CASSLSGGSGTTYEQYF
>TRBV9|14|NA|NA
CASSVGVPTGELFF
>TRBV5-6|14|NA|NA
CASSYRTNVYEQYF
>TRBV5-6|19|NA|NA
CASSFYRATTTGSYNEQFF
>TRBV6-4|14|NA|NA
CASSLVGWGSPLHF
>TRBV7-2|15|NA|TRBD1
CASSFWGQGAPGYTF